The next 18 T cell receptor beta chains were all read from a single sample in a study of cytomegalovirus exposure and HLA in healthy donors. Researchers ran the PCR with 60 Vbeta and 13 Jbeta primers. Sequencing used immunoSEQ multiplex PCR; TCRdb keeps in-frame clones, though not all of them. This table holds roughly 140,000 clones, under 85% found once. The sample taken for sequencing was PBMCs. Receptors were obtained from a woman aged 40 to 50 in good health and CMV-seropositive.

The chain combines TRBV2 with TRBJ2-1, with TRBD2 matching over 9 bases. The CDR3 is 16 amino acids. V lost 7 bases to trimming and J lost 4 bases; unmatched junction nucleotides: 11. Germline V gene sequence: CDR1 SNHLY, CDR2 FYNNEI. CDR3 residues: CASTLGSGGLYNEQFF. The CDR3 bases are TGTGCCAGCACCTTGGGGAGCGGGGGGTTGTACAATGAGCAGTTCTTC.

CDR3 in amino acids: CASSLAGSGETQYF. CDR3 coding DNA: TGTGCCAGCAGCTTGGCGGGGTCCGGGGAGACCCAGTACTTC. V is TRBV5-6 and J is TRBJ2-5; a possible D gene is TRBD2 (5 bases). Germline lookup yields CDR1 SGHDT and CDR2 YYEEEE. The V end was cut by 0 bases, the J end by 5 bases, with 11 bases between. CDR3 length: 14 residues.

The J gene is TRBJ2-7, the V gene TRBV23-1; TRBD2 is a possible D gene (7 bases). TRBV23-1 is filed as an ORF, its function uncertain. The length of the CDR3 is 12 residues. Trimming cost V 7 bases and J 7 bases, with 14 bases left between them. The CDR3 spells CASTRGAGEQYF. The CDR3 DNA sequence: TGCGCCAGCACTCGGGGGGCGGGGGAGCAGTACTTC.

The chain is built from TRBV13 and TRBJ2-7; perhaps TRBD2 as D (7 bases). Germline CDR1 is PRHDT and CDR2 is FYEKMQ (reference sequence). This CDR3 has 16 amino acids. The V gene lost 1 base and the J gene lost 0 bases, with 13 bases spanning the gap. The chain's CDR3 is CASSLDGGAPSYEQYF. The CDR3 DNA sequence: TGTGCCAGCAGCTTAGATGGGGGGGCCCCCTCCTACGAGCAGTACTTC.

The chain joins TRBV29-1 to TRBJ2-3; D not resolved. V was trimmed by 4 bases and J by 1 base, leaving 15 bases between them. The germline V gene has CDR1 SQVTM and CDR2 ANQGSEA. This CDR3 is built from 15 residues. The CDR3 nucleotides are TGCAGCGTTGCCCAGGTTTTGTTAGGCACAGATACGCAGTATTTT. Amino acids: CSVAQVLLGTDTQYF.

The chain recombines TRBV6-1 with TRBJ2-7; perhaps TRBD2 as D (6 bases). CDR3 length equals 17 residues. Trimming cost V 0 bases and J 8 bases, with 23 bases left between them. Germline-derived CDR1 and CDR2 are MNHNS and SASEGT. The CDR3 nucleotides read TGTGCCAGCAGTGAAGCGTCTGATGGGGGGTCCCAGTTTAAGCAGTACTTC. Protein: CASSEASDGGSQFKQYF.

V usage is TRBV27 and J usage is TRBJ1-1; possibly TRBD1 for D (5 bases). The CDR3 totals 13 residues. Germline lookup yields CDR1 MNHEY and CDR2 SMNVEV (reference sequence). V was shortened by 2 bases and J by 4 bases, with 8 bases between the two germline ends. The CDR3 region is CASSLPGGTEAFF. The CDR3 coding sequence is TGTGCCAGCAGTTTACCGGGGGGCACTGAAGCTTTCTTT.

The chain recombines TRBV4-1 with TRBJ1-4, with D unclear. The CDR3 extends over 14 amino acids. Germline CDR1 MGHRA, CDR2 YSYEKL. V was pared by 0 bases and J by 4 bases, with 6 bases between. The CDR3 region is CASSQDLNNEKLFF. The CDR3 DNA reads TGCGCCAGCAGCCAAGATCTAAATAATGAAAAACTGTTTTTT.

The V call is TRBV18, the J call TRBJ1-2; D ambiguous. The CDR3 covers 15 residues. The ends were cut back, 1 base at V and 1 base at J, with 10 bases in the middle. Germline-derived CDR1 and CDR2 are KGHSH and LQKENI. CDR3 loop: CASSPLVEGNYGYTF. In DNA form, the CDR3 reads TGTGCCAGCTCACCACTGGTTGAGGGTAACTATGGCTACACCTTC.

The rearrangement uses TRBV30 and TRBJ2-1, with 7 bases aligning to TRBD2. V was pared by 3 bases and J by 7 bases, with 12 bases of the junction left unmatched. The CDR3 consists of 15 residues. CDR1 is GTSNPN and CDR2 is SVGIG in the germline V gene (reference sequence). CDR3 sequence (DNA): TGTGCCTGGAGAGGCGGGCAGGGACTACGGAATGAGCAGTTCTTC. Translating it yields CAWRGGQGLRNEQFF. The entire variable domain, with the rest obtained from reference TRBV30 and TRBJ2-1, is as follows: SQTIHQWPATLVQPVGSPLSLECTVEGTSNPNLYWYRQAAGRGLQLLFYSVGIGQISSEVPQNLSASRPQDRQFILSSKKLLLSDSGFYLCAWRGGQGLRNEQFFGPGTRLTVL.

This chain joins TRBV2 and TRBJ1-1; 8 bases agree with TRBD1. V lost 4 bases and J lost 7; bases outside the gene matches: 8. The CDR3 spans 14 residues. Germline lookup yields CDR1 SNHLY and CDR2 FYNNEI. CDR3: CASSAGQGIVEAFF. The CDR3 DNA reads TGTGCCAGCAGTGCCGGACAGGGTATCGTTGAAGCTTTCTTT. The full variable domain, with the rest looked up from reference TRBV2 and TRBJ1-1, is EPEVTQTPSHQVTQMGQEVILRCVPISNHLYFYWYRQILGQKVEFLVSFYNNEISEKSEIFDDQFSVERPDGSNFTLKIRSTKLEDSAMYFCASSAGQGIVEAFFGQGTRLTVV.

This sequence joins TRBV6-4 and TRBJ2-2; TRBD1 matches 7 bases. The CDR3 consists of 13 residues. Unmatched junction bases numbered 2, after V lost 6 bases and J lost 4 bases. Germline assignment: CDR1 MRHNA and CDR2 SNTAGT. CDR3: CASSRQGTGELFF. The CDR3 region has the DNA TGTGCCAGCAGCCGACAGGGCACCGGGGAGCTGTTTTTT.

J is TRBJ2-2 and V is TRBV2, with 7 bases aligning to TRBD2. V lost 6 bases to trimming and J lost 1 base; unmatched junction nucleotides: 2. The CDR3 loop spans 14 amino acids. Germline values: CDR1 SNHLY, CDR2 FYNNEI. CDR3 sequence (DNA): TGTGCCAGCAGGAGCGGGAAGAACACCGGGGAGCTGTTTTTT. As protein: CASRSGKNTGELFF.

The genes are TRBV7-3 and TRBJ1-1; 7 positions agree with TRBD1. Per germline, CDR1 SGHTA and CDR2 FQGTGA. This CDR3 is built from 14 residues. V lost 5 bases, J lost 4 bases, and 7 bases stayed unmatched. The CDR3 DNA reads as TGTGCCAGCAGCGGGACAGCCTCGAGCACTGAAGCTTTCTTT. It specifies CASSGTASSTEAFF.

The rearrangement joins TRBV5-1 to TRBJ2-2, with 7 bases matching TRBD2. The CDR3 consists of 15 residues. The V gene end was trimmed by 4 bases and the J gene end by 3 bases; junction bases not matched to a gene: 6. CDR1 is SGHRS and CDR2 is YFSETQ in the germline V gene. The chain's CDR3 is CASSLMGGDTGELFF. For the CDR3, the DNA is TGCGCCAGCAGCCTGATGGGGGGGGACACCGGGGAGCTGTTTTTT.

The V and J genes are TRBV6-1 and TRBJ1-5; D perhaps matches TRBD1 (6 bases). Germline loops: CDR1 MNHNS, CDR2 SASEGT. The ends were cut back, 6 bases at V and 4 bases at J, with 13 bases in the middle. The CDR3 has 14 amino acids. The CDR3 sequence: CASSDGQSNQPQHF. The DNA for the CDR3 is TGTGCCAGCAGCGATGGACAGAGTAATCAGCCCCAGCATTTT.

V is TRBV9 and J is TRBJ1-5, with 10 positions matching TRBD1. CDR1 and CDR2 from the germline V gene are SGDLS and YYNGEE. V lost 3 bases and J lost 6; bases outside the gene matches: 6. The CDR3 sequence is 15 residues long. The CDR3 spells CASSGPGQGRQPQHF. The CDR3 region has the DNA TGTGCCAGCAGCGGACCGGGACAGGGGCGTCAGCCCCAGCATTTT.

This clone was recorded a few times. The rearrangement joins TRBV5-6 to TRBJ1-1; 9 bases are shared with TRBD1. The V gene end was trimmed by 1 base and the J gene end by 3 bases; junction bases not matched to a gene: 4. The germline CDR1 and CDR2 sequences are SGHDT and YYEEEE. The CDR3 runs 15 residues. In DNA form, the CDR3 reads TGTGCCAGCAGCTTGTTGGACAGGGGTGACACTGAAGCTTTCTTT. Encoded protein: CASSLLDRGDTEAFF.